This entry lists 5 T cell receptor beta chains sequenced from one sample in a study of T cell repertoires in ileal Crohn's disease. The repertoire was sequenced with immunoSEQ multiplex PCR; TCRdb's copy has only in-frame clones and lacks some. The data contain several thousand clones, around three quarters of them singletons. The sample consisted of ileal tissue. These receptor sequences come from an adult with Crohn's disease.

This chain uses TRBV6-1 with TRBJ2-5, with 10 bases that match TRBD1. With 8 bases clipped from V and 4 bases from J, the junction kept 7 bases outside the gene matches. Germline V gives CDR1 MNHNS, CDR2 SASEGT. The CDR3 is made up of 14 amino acids. The CDR3 DNA reads TGTGCCAGCGGGGACAGGGGTTCGATAGAGACCCAGTACTTC. Translating it yields CASGDRGSIETQYF.

The V gene is TRBV29-1, the J gene TRBJ2-3; 10 bases match TRBD2. The CDR3 consists of 15 residues. The V gene's germline CDR1 is SQVTM and CDR2 ANQGSEA. V trimming: 5 bases; J trimming: 8 bases; junction bases outside the gene matches: 13. The DNA for the CDR3 is TGCAGCGTTCTGCATAGCGGGGGGCCCGCAGGTACGCAGTATTTT. It is translated as CSVLHSGGPAGTQYF.

The J gene is TRBJ2-7, the V gene TRBV11-2; possible D gene TRBD1, 6 bases. The ends were cut back, 6 bases at V and 8 bases at J, with 20 bases in the middle. CDR1 is SGHAT, CDR2 FQNNGV, per germline. The CDR3 has 14 amino acids. For the CDR3, the DNA is TGTGCCAGCAGTTCGGACAGTATTCCTACGAAGCAGTACTTC. It yields the protein CASSSDSIPTKQYF.

CDR3 bases: TGTGCCAGCAGCTCCGGGACAGCGTCTGGAAACACCATATATTTT. It translates to CASSSGTASGNTIYF. The chain uses TRBV7-7 and TRBJ1-3; the match to TRBD1 covers 7 bases. The CDR3 contains 15 residues. Germline-derived CDR1 and CDR2 are SSHAT and FNYEAQ (reference sequence). J lost 1 base, V lost 4 bases, and 4 bases had no gene match.

As DNA, the CDR3 is TGCGCCAGCAGCCTGGGGCTAGGGAACACTGAAGCTTTCTTT. Its protein product is CASSLGLGNTEAFF. The chain is built from TRBV5-1 and TRBJ1-1; tentatively, D is TRBD1 (5 bases). Germline values: CDR1 SGHRS, CDR2 YFSETQ. This CDR3 contains 14 residues. V was shortened by 4 bases and J by 1 base, with 11 bases between the two germline ends.